This TCR beta chain was retrieved from a study of shared clonotypes between healthy human individuals. Study summary: The composition of the donors was two women and a few men aged 18 to 49. Overall study findings and caveats: What naive subsets generally showed was a larger estimated richness than memory subsets showed.

With respect to this clone: Its specificity is not known.

The protocol was immunoSEQ multiplex PCR, while the TCRdb copy is restricted to in-frame clones and leaves out a portion. The repertoire holds around 2.1 million clones, with around 95% as singletons. This CDR3 comprises 15 residues. From germline, CDR1 is LGHNT and CDR2 FRNRAP. V lost 3 bases to trimming and J lost 2 bases, with 13 bases between them. This TCR came from a man aged 18-30 years in good health. The V and J genes are TRBV12-5 and TRBJ2-5, with D tentatively TRBD2 (5 bases). The sample comprised naive CD4+ T cells sorted from blood. Subset indicated: CD45RA+ positively selected. The CDR3, as DNA: TGTGCTAGTGGTTTCGGGGATGTGGGGCAAGAGACCCAGTACTTC. It is translated as CASGFGDVGQETQYF.